Listed here are 3 T cell receptor beta chains from one sample, sequenced in a study of shared clonotypes between healthy human individuals. Repertoires were generated with immunoSEQ multiplex PCR, while TCRdb's copy carries only in-frame clones and drops some. The data show roughly 1 million clones, with about 76% seen just once and 1.4% to 1.5% held by the top ten. Sample: memory CD4+ T cells sorted from blood. The subset is: CD45RA-negative fraction. The receptors come from a man aged 18 to 29 in good health.

The chain recombines TRBV18 with TRBJ2-5, with D hard to call. CDR3 size: 15 residues. Deletions cut 3 bases from V and 2 bases from J, with 13 bases between. The V gene's germline CDR1 is KGHSH and CDR2 LQKENI. The CDR3 here is CASSPTSSPQETQYF. CDR3 coding DNA: TGTGCCAGCTCACCTACCAGTAGCCCGCAAGAGACCCAGTACTTC.

This clone has more than one count but fewer than ten. V and J are TRBV6-1 and TRBJ1-1; possible D gene TRBD1, 5 bases. CDR3 length: 13 residues. The germline V and J ends were trimmed by 7 bases and 0 bases, with 9 bases remaining between them. Germline values: CDR1 MNHNS, CDR2 SASEGT. CDR3 in DNA: TGTGCCAGCAATCCAGGGATGAACACTGAAGCTTTCTTT. Its translation: CASNPGMNTEAFF.

This clone was seen only a few times. The chain combines TRBV21-1 with TRBJ1-2. TRBV21-1 counts as a pseudogene. This CDR3 comprises 14 residues. CDR3 coding DNA: TGTGCCAGCAGCAGGATAGGAGGACACTATGGCTACACCTTC. It codes for CASSRIGGHYGYTF.